This TCR beta chain was observed in a study of blood T cell repertoires in COVID-19. At the level of the study: Spain, Italy and the United States supplied samples that represented acute and convalescent COVID-19.

Germline V gene lookup returns CDR1 SGHRS and CDR2 YFSETQ. This CDR3 has 13 amino acids. The V and J ends lost 4 bases and 2 bases respectively, with 9 bases between them. Original processing notes: Amplification with reference gene primers provided the estimates of nucleated cell counts. Profiling relied on immunoSEQ multiplex PCR, and the TCRdb table lists in-frame clones only, not all of them. The DNA was the basis for D and trimming; V, J and clone size are from that table. The sample comprises fewer than 450,000 clones, 88% of which are singletons, and 6% to 8% rests with the top ten. Sequenced material: peripheral blood. The chain carries TRBV5-1 and TRBJ1-2; no reliable D call. The clonotype comes from a woman aged 70-85 years with COVID-19, enrolled during active disease. CDR3 coding DNA: TGCGCCAGCAGCGTAGAGAAAAACTATGGCTACACCTTC. Protein product: CASSVEKNYGYTF.